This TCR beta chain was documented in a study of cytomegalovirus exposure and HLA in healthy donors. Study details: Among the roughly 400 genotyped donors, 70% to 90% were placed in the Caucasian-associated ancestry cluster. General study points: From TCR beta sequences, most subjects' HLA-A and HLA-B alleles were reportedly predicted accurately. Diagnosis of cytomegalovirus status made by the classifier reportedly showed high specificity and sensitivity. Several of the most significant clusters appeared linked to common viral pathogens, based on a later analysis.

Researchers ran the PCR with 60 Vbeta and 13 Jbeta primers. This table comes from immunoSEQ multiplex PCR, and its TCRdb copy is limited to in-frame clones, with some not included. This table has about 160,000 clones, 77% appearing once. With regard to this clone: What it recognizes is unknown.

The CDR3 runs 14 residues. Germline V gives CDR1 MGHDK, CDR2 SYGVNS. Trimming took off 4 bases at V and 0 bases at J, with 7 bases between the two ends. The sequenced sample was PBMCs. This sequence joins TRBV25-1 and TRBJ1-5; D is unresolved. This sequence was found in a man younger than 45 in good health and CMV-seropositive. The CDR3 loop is CASSVFRSNQPQHF. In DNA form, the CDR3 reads TGTGCCAGCAGTGTATTTCGTAGCAATCAGCCCCAGCATTTT.